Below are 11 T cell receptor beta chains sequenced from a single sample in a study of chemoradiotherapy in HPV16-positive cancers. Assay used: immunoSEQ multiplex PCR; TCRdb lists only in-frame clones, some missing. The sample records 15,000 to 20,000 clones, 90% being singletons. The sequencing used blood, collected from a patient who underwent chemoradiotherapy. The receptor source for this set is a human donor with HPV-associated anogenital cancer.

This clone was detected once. Here the CDR3 DNA reads TGTGCCAGCAGTTTGGGCAGGGGGCGCGGCTACACCTTC. Its protein product is CASSLGRGRGYTF. The genes are TRBV28 and TRBJ1-2, with 8 bases fitting TRBD1. The CDR3 extends over 13 amino acids. V gave up 3 bases and J gave up 8 bases; unmatched junction bases: 5. Per germline, CDR1 MDHEN and CDR2 SYDVKM.

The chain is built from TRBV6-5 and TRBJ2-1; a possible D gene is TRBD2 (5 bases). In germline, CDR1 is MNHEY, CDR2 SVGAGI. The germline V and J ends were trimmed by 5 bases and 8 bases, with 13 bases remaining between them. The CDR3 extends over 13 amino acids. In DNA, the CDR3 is TGTGCCAGCAGTCGTTCGACTATTGATGAGCAGTTCTTC. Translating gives CASSRSTIDEQFF.

CDR3 nucleotide sequence: TGTGCCAGCTCACCGGGGACCCGCACAGATACGCAGTATTTT. As protein: CASSPGTRTDTQYF. The rearrangement uses TRBV18 and TRBJ2-3; TRBD1 or TRBD2 may be the D gene (5 bases each). Trimming removed 3 bases from V and 1 base from J, with 8 bases in between. The CDR3 totals 14 residues. Germline values: CDR1 KGHSH, CDR2 LQKENI.

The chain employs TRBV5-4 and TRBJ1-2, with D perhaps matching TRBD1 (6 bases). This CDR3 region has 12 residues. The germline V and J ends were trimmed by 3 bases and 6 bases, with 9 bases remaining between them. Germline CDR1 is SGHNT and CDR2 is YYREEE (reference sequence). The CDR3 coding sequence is TGTGCCAGCAGCTCGCCAGGGGATGGCTACACCTTC. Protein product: CASSSPGDGYTF.

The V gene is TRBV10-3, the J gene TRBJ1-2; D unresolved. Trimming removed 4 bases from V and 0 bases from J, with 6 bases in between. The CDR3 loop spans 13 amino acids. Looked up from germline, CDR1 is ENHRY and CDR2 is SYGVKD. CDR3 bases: TGTGCCATCAGTGCTGGGACTAACTATGGCTACACCTTC. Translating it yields CAISAGTNYGYTF.

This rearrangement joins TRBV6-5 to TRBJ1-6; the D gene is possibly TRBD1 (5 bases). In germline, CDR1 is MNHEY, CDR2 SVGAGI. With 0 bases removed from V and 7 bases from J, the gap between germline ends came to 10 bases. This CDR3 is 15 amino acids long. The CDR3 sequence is CASSYSETANSPLHF. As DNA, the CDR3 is TGTGCCAGCAGTTACTCTGAGACAGCAAATTCACCCCTCCACTTT.

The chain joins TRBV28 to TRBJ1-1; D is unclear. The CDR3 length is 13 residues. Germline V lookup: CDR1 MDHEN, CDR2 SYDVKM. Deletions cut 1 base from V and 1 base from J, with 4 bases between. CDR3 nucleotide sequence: TGTGCCAGCAGTTTATTGGGGAACACTGAAGCTTTCTTT. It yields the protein CASSLLGNTEAFF.

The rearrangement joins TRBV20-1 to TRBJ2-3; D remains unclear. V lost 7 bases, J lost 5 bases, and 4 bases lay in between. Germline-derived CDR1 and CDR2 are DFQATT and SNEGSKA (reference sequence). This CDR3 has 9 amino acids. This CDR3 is CSERDTQYF. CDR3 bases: TGCAGTGAGAGAGATACGCAGTATTTT.

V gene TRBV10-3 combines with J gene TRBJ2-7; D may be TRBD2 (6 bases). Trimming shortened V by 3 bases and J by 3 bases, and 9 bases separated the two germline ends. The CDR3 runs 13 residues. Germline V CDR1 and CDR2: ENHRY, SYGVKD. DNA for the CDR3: TGTGCCATCAGTGATCGCGGGAACTACGAGCAGTACTTC. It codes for CAISDRGNYEQYF.

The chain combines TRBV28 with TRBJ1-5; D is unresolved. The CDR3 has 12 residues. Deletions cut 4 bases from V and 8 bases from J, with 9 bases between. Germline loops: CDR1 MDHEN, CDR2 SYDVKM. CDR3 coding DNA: TGTGCCAGCAGTTCGAGGTGGGAGCCCCAGCATTTT. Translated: CASSSRWEPQHF.

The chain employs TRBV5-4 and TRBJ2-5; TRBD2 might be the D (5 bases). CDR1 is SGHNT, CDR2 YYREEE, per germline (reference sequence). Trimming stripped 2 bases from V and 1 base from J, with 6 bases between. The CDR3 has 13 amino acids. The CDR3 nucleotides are TGTGCCAGCAGCTTCGGGATCCAAGAGACCCAGTACTTC. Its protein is CASSFGIQETQYF.